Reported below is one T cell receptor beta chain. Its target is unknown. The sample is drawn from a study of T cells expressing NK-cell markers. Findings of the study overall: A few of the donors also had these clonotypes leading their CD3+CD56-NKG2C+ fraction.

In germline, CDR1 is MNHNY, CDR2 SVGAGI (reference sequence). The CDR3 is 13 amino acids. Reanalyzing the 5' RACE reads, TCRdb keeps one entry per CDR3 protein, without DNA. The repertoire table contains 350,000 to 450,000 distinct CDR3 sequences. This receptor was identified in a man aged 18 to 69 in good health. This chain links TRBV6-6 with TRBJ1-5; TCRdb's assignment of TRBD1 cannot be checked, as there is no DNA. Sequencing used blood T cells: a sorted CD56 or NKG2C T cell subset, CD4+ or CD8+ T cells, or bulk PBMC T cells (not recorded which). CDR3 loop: CASSSGSGQPQHF.